Below are 15 T cell receptor beta chains sequenced from a single sample in a study of cytomegalovirus exposure and HLA in healthy donors. The PCR ran on 60 Vbeta and 13 Jbeta primers. Clones were sequenced by immunoSEQ multiplex PCR, and TCRdb holds only the in-frame ones, with some missing. The table lists around 97,000 clones, 81% of them singletons, with about 5.5% in the top ten. What was sequenced was PBMCs. These receptors were taken from a man between 35 and 55 years old in good health and CMV-seropositive.

This clone was picked up a small number of times. The V and J genes are TRBV27 and TRBJ2-3; tentatively, D is TRBD2 (6 bases). Germline CDR1 and CDR2: MNHEY and SMNVEV (reference sequence). The CDR3 loop spans 15 amino acids. The V end lost 4 bases, the J end lost 1 base, and 12 bases lay between the germline ends. CDR3 in amino acids: CASSYLLAGTDTQYF. The DNA of the CDR3 is TGTGCCAGCAGTTATTTACTAGCAGGCACAGATACGCAGTATTTT.

The chain uses TRBV19 and TRBJ1-5, with TRBD1 matching over 8 bases. Germline loops: CDR1 LNHDA, CDR2 SQIVND (reference sequence). The CDR3 length is 14 residues. Trimming took 6 bases from V and 0 from J; bases not matched to a gene: 1. The CDR3 is CASRDRVSNQPQHF. CDR3 coding DNA: TGTGCCAGTAGGGACAGGGTTAGCAATCAGCCCCAGCATTTT.

This clone has only one observation. The CDR3 bases are TGTGCCTGGAGTGGGGGGGTGGGCACTGAAGCTTTCTTT. Translating it yields CAWSGGVGTEAFF. The rearrangement uses TRBV30 and TRBJ1-1; weak D call: TRBD1 (5 bases). The CDR3 is 13 residues long. The V gene lost 1 base and the J gene lost 4 bases, with 10 bases spanning the gap. The germline V gene encodes CDR1 GTSNPN and CDR2 SVGIG (reference sequence).

The chain is built from TRBV6-5 and TRBJ1-1; D unclear. The CDR3 is 13 residues long. Germline loops: CDR1 MNHEY, CDR2 SVGAGI. With 3 bases removed from V and 6 bases from J, the gap between germline ends came to 11 bases. The CDR3 DNA reads as TGTGCCAGCAGTTATCTCCTGGGCTCTGAAGCTTTCTTT. Amino acids: CASSYLLGSEAFF.

J is TRBJ2-7 and V is TRBV2; TRBD2 is a possible D gene (6 bases). Germline values: CDR1 SNHLY, CDR2 FYNNEI. CDR3 length: 16 amino acids. Trimming cost V 6 bases and J 6 bases, with 24 bases left between them. In DNA, the CDR3 is TGTGCCAGCAGGGAAATCCGAGACAGCACCGGGGGCGAGCAGTACTTC. Residues: CASREIRDSTGGEQYF.

Comment on this clone: One end of the junction is discordant with germline, which a read error may explain. The genes are TRBV7-9 and TRBJ2-5; D gene uncertain. Per the germline V gene, CDR1 is SEHNR and CDR2 is FQNEAQ (reference sequence). The CDR3 has 16 amino acids. The CDR3 nucleotides read TGTTCCAGCAGCGACTTCCCCACTCCGTACCAAGAGACCCAGTACTTC. Protein product: CSSSDFPTPYQETQYF.

For the CDR3, the DNA is TGCGCCAGCAGCTCCCTCCCCGGAATCGGGACAGATACGCAGTATTTT. This encodes CASSSLPGIGTDTQYF. This chain joins TRBV5-1 and TRBJ2-3; no clear D. The CDR3 is 16 amino acids. Between the trimmed V and J ends, which lost 3 bases and 3 bases, there was a span of 17 bases. Germline assignment: CDR1 SGHRS and CDR2 YFSETQ. The full variable domain, its missing parts supplied by reference TRBV5-1 and TRBJ2-3, is KAGVTQTPRYLIKTRGQQVTLSCSPISGHRSVSWYQQTPGQGLQFLFEYFSETQRNKGNFPGRFSGRQFSNSRSEMNVSTLELGDSALYLCASSSLPGIGTDTQYFGPGTRLTVL.

CDR3 coding DNA: TGCGCCAGCAGCTTGCCAGGGACAGGCGGGGGCACAGATACGCAGTATTTT. It specifies CASSLPGTGGGTDTQYF. The chain combines TRBV5-1 with TRBJ2-3, with 8 bases matching TRBD1. The CDR3 runs 17 residues. V shed 1 base, J shed 1 base, and the junction held 8 bases outside the gene matches. Per the germline V gene, CDR1 is SGHRS and CDR2 is YFSETQ. The full variable domain, its missing parts supplied by reference TRBV5-1 and TRBJ2-3, is KAGVTQTPRYLIKTRGQQVTLSCSPISGHRSVSWYQQTPGQGLQFLFEYFSETQRNKGNFPGRFSGRQFSNSRSEMNVSTLELGDSALYLCASSLPGTGGGTDTQYFGPGTRLTVL.

The chain recombines TRBV13 with TRBJ2-7, with D perhaps matching TRBD1 (6 bases). This CDR3 is built from 15 residues. Germline V lookup: CDR1 PRHDT, CDR2 FYEKMQ (reference sequence). Deletions cut 2 bases from V and 3 bases from J, with 14 bases between. DNA of the CDR3: TGTGCCAGCAGCTTAAAGGGGGAGAAGTTCTACGAGCAGTACTTC. Its translation: CASSLKGEKFYEQYF.

The chain has TRBV5-1 and TRBJ2-3, with TRBD1 identical over 10 bases. The ends lost 0 bases at V and 3 bases at J; junction bases unmatched: 4. The germline V gene has CDR1 SGHRS and CDR2 YFSETQ. The CDR3 covers 16 residues. DNA for the CDR3: TGCGCCAGCAGCTTGGCCAGGACAGGGGGAACAGATACGCAGTATTTT. Its translation: CASSLARTGGTDTQYF.

The gene calls are TRBV7-8 and TRBJ2-7, with 9 positions matching TRBD2. The length of the CDR3 is 16 residues. CDR1 and CDR2 from the germline V gene are SGHVS and FQNEAQ. V dropped 7 bases and J dropped 2; count of bases not matched to a gene: 12. The CDR3 here is CASTAGRAGGPYEQYF. Written as DNA, the CDR3 is TGTGCCAGCACCGCAGGAAGGGCGGGAGGGCCCTACGAGCAGTACTTC.

V is TRBV19 and J is TRBJ2-1, with a weak D call TRBD2 (5 bases). This CDR3 has 17 residues. V lost 4 bases and J 0 bases, leaving 16 bases between the germline ends. Germline V gives CDR1 LNHDA, CDR2 SQIVND (reference sequence). The chain's CDR3 is CASSTWSGSSSYNEQFF. CDR3 DNA sequence: TGTGCCAGTAGTACCTGGAGCGGTTCAAGCTCCTACAATGAGCAGTTCTTC.

J is TRBJ2-1 and V is TRBV5-1; D remains ambiguous. The germline V and J ends were trimmed by 4 bases and 0 bases, with 14 bases remaining between them. This CDR3 contains 16 residues. The germline CDR1 and CDR2 sequences are SGHRS and YFSETQ. CDR3 nucleotide sequence: TGCGCCAGCAGCCCGAGACTGCTGAGCTCCTACAATGAGCAGTTCTTC. Translated: CASSPRLLSSYNEQFF.

The CDR3, as DNA: TGTGCCTGGACCCCCCCGGGTGGGAACACTGAAGCTTTCTTT. It yields the protein CAWTPPGGNTEAFF. This chain uses TRBV30 with TRBJ1-1; D is unclear. Germline CDR1 and CDR2: GTSNPN and SVGIG (reference sequence). Trimming left V 4 bases short and J 1 base short, with 13 bases between. There are 14 residues in the CDR3.

V gene TRBV5-1 combines with J gene TRBJ2-5, with 7 bases fitting TRBD2. The J call may be mistaken, given a closer DNA end match to TRBJ2-7. This CDR3 has 14 residues. Germline V lookup: CDR1 SGHRS, CDR2 YFSETQ. The CDR3 here is CASSFVGGPHEQYF. The DNA for the CDR3 is TGCGCCAGCAGCTTCGTGGGAGGGCCGCACGAGCAGTACTTC.